This entry lists 18 T cell receptor beta chains sequenced from one sample in a study of T cell clones after liver transplantation. The protocol was immunoSEQ multiplex PCR, while the TCRdb copy is restricted to in-frame clones and leaves out a portion. The sample has more than 95,000 clones; about nine tenths are singletons. The sequencing used CD4+ T cells from blood, collected 12 months after liver transplant. Source of these receptors: a human patient who received a liver transplant. Some T cells may trace back to the graft donor.

The J gene is TRBJ1-3, the V gene TRBV7-2; D is ambiguous. The CDR3 is 14 residues long. The V end lost 2 bases, the J end lost 4 bases, and 9 bases lay between the germline ends. Germline V gene data show CDR1 as SGHTA and CDR2 as FQGNSA. This chain's CDR3 is CASSLRAGGNTIYF. In nucleotides, the CDR3 is TGTGCCAGCAGCTTACGAGCGGGGGGAAACACCATATATTTT.

This sequence joins TRBV9 and TRBJ2-3; TRBD1 is a possible D gene (5 bases). The V gene's germline CDR1 is SGDLS and CDR2 YYNGEE. The CDR3 is made up of 13 amino acids. The CDR3 DNA follows: TGTGCTTTCGGACAAGGTCCCACAGATACGCAGTATTTT. Protein: CAFGQGPTDTQYF.

This chain connects TRBV6-5 to TRBJ2-7; the D call may be TRBD1 or TRBD2 (5 bases each). The CDR3 is 14 residues long. Trimming cost V 2 bases and J 3 bases, with 11 bases left between them. Germline V gene lookup returns CDR1 MNHEY and CDR2 SVGAGI. The CDR3 DNA sequence: TGTGCCAGCAGTTACCGGGACGTAGGCTACGAGCAGTACTTC. Its protein product is CASSYRDVGYEQYF.

This clone was observed a few times. This rearrangement joins TRBV28 to TRBJ1-1; perhaps TRBD1 as D (6 bases). V shed 6 bases and J shed 6 bases, with 8 bases lying between them. Looked up from germline, CDR1 is MDHEN and CDR2 is SYDVKM. The CDR3 has 11 amino acids. CDR3 loop: CASRDRAEAFF. The CDR3 nucleotides are TGTGCCAGCAGGGACAGAGCTGAAGCTTTCTTT. Using reference TRBV28 and TRBJ1-1 for the parts outside the CDR3, the full variable domain is DVKVTQSSRYLVKRTGEKVFLECVQDMDHENMFWYRQDPGLGLRLIYFSYDVKMKEKGDIPEGYSVSREKKERFSLILESASTNQTSMYLCASRDRAEAFFGQGTRLTVV.

The rearrangement links TRBV10-2 to TRBJ2-7; no reliable D call. The CDR3 loop spans 14 amino acids. The V gene's germline CDR1 is WSHSY and CDR2 SAAADI. Trimming took 5 bases from V and 2 from J, leaving 13 bases between them. The CDR3 spells CASSPRAHTYEQYF. The DNA of the CDR3 is TGCGCCAGCAGTCCCCGAGCGCATACCTACGAGCAGTACTTC.

CDR3 region: CASSFSGVNGDEQYF. The CDR3 coding sequence is TGTGCCAGCAGCTTTTCGGGAGTTAATGGGGACGAGCAGTACTTC. The chain joins TRBV5-5 to TRBJ2-7; weak D call: TRBD2 (6 bases). Trimming cost V 2 bases and J 5 bases, with 17 bases left between them. The CDR3 has 15 residues. Per the germline V gene, CDR1 is SGHKS and CDR2 is YYEKEE (reference sequence).

Only a few counts were recorded for this clone. This rearrangement joins TRBV27 to TRBJ1-4, with unresolved D. Per the germline V gene, CDR1 is MNHEY and CDR2 is SMNVEV (reference sequence). Deletions cut 5 bases from V and 5 bases from J, with 15 bases between. There are 15 residues in the CDR3. In nucleotides, the CDR3 is TGTGCCAGCAGTCGTTCCGGGGTTCTAAATGAAAAACTGTTTTTT. Protein sequence: CASSRSGVLNEKLFF.

The chain is built from TRBV28 and TRBJ2-5; TRBD2 agrees at 8 bases. Trimming cost V 6 bases and J 5 bases; bases outside gene matches: 11. The CDR3 runs 15 residues. Looked up from germline, CDR1 is MDHEN and CDR2 is SYDVKM. In DNA form, the CDR3 reads TGTGCCAGCAGCTCCCCAGCGGGGGCGGGTGAGACCCAGTACTTC. This translates into CASSSPAGAGETQYF.

This clone was detected a few times. The V and J genes are TRBV5-6 and TRBJ1-5; 7 bases are shared with TRBD1. The CDR3 has 15 residues. Trimming removed 2 bases from V and 3 bases from J; junction bases left unmatched: 5. Germline values: CDR1 SGHDT, CDR2 YYEEEE. The CDR3 loop reads CASSFTGEVNQPQHF. CDR3 bases: TGTGCCAGCAGCTTCACAGGGGAGGTCAATCAGCCCCAGCATTTT.

V is TRBV5-1 and J is TRBJ2-7, with 9 positions matching TRBD2. The CDR3 runs 17 residues. The V gene's germline CDR1 is SGHRS and CDR2 YFSETQ. Trimming at V came to 0 bases and at J to 0 bases, leaving 7 bases not matched to a gene. In DNA form, the CDR3 reads TGCGCCAGCAGCTTGGCATTAGCGGGAGCAGGCTCCTACGAGCAGTACTTC. Translated, it gives CASSLALAGAGSYEQYF. The full variable domain, rest sourced from reference TRBV5-1 and TRBJ2-7, is KAGVTQTPRYLIKTRGQQVTLSCSPISGHRSVSWYQQTPGQGLQFLFEYFSETQRNKGNFPGRFSGRQFSNSRSEMNVSTLELGDSALYLCASSLALAGAGSYEQYFGPGTRLTVT.

This sequence joins TRBV28 and TRBJ1-2, with 7 nucleotides matching TRBD1. The CDR3 covers 13 residues. Trimming removed 5 bases from V and 4 bases from J; junction bases left unmatched: 4. Per germline, CDR1 MDHEN and CDR2 SYDVKM. The CDR3 spells CASSDRDSYGYTF. CDR3 DNA sequence: TGTGCCAGCAGTGACCGGGACAGCTATGGCTACACCTTC.

This clone was detected once. The rearrangement joins TRBV6-1 to TRBJ1-5, with TRBD1 as a possible D gene (5 bases). CDR1 and CDR2 from the germline V gene are MNHNS and SASEGT. This CDR3 comprises 14 residues. Trimming took 4 bases from V and 0 from J, leaving 7 bases between them. In nucleotides, the CDR3 is TGTGCCAGCAGTGTTGGGGGTAGCAATCAGCCCCAGCATTTT. This codes for CASSVGGSNQPQHF.

This clone was counted between two and nine times. The J gene is TRBJ2-7, the V gene TRBV7-9, with D maybe TRBD2 (5 bases). Germline V lookup: CDR1 SEHNR, CDR2 FQNEAQ (reference sequence). Between the trimmed V and J ends, which lost 5 bases and 9 bases, there was a span of 20 bases. This CDR3 region has 14 residues. The CDR3 DNA is TGTGCCAGCAGCCCTAGCCTGAACCTTGACGGGCAGTACTTC. This gives the protein CASSPSLNLDGQYF.

This chain joins TRBV5-1 and TRBJ1-3, with a weak D call TRBD1 (6 bases). There are 14 residues in the CDR3. From germline, CDR1 is SGHRS and CDR2 YFSETQ. The V end lost 7 bases, the J end lost 3 bases, and 14 bases lay between the germline ends. In DNA form, the CDR3 reads TGCGCCAGCTCCACTACAGGGAGTGGAAACACCATATATTTT. This translates into CASSTTGSGNTIYF. Drawing the rest from reference TRBV5-1 and TRBJ1-3, the complete variable domain is KAGVTQTPRYLIKTRGQQVTLSCSPISGHRSVSWYQQTPGQGLQFLFEYFSETQRNKGNFPGRFSGRQFSNSRSEMNVSTLELGDSALYLCASSTTGSGNTIYFGEGSWLTVV.

This chain links TRBV9 with TRBJ1-1; D is undetermined. Trimming shortened V by 0 bases and J by 6 bases, and 15 bases separated the two germline ends. This CDR3 is 15 amino acids long. Germline V gene lookup returns CDR1 SGDLS and CDR2 YYNGEE. CDR3 residues: CASSVGISRRAEAFF. CDR3 sequence (DNA): TGTGCCAGCAGCGTAGGAATTTCCCGGAGGGCTGAAGCTTTCTTT.

V is TRBV2 and J is TRBJ2-7, with D possibly matching TRBD2 (5 bases). Per the germline V gene, CDR1 is SNHLY and CDR2 is FYNNEI. The CDR3 is 14 amino acids. V was clipped by 7 bases and J by 0 bases, with 13 bases between them. The CDR3 here is CASMDPGYSYEQYF. Here the CDR3 DNA reads TGTGCCAGCATGGACCCGGGATACTCCTACGAGCAGTACTTC.

This clone was counted a single time. The gene calls are TRBV5-1 and TRBJ2-3; no definite D call. The germline CDR1 and CDR2 sequences are SGHRS and YFSETQ. V lost 2 bases to trimming and J lost 0 bases, with 7 bases between them. There are 14 residues in the CDR3. Written as DNA, the CDR3 is TGCGCCAGCAGCTTAAGATCCAGCACAGATACGCAGTATTTT. As protein: CASSLRSSTDTQYF.

V usage is TRBV7-3 and J usage is TRBJ2-2; D could derive from TRBD1 or TRBD2 (5 bases each). The length of the CDR3 is 17 residues. Trimming cost V 5 bases and J 0 bases, with 16 bases left between them. Germline CDR1 and CDR2: SGHTA and FQGTGA. For the CDR3, the DNA is TGTGCCAGCAGCGGGGGAAGAAGGGGTGCGAACACCGGGGAGCTGTTTTTT. Protein sequence: CASSGGRRGANTGELFF.